This T cell receptor (beta chain) was identified during a study of blood T cell repertoires in COVID-19. In the study overall: Specimens from acute and convalescent COVID-19 originated in the United States, Italy and Spain. In each case, the material was cDNA or gDNA derived from T cells, B-cell-depleted T cells, or PBMCs.

Under the authors' procedure: Amplification with reference gene primers provided the estimates of nucleated cell counts. Assay: immunoSEQ multiplex PCR; the TCRdb copy retains only in-frame clones and omits some. The V and J calls and clone size come from that table; D and trimming were worked out from the DNA. The repertoire holds roughly 120,000 clones, with 70% to 85% as singletons. J was trimmed by 9 bases and V by 3 bases; bases with no gene match: 4. The V gene's germline CDR1 is SGHTA and CDR2 FQGTGA. CDR3 length: 14 amino acids. Sequencing was carried out using peripheral blood. The sequence came from a man in his 70s with active or convalescent COVID-19. The J gene is TRBJ2-3, the V gene TRBV7-3; 12 bases are shared with TRBD1. The DNA of the CDR3 is TGTGCCAGCAGCTTGATTGGGACAGGGGGCACGCAGTATTTT. Residues: CASSLIGTGGTQYF.